This T cell receptor beta chain was retrieved from a study of beta chain features in type 1 diabetes. Study-level findings and limits: The question left open here concerned HLA type influencing TCRB rearrangement. Cells with high TCR expression could be over-represented when cDNA is sequenced. Insertions were fewer and deletions more numerous at VDJ junctions in type 1 diabetes patients.

TCRB transcripts that were expressed got sequenced, as all of the isolated RNA had been reverse transcribed. The assay was immunoSEQ multiplex PCR, and TCRdb's table has in-frame clones only and misses some. The sample lists approximately 140,000 clones; about 7% were seen once. Germline lookup yields CDR1 MNHNS and CDR2 SASEGT. CDR3 length equals 13 residues. Trimming left V 6 bases short and J 3 bases short, with 11 bases between. A note on this clone: The target antigen is unknown.

V usage is TRBV6-1 and J usage is TRBJ1-2; D is undetermined. The TCR comes from a woman in her thirties in good health. Sequenced sample: central memory CD4+ T cells from blood. The CDR3 DNA sequence: TGTGCCAGCAGCGCTAGCGGGGACTATGGCTACACCTTC. This gives the protein CASSASGDYGYTF.